Detailed here is one T cell receptor beta chain. Its antigen is unknown. It has no much larger one-base neighbor in the sample; base qualities were not kept. The CDR3 covers 17 residues, taking in both the cysteine and the phenylalanine. Only CDR3 DNA is held: 51 bases, read in frame from base 1. CDR1 and CDR2 (SGHNT, YYREEE) derive from the germline V gene (reference sequence). Relative to germline, V is 7 bases shorter and J is 12 bases shorter, with 34 bases between their ends. The library was produced with the immunoSEQ multiplex PCR assay. What TCRdb holds here is the immuneACCESS table cut down to in-frame rearrangements. Part of the clones is not present; checked against another copy, under half of the missing clones reflect an unresolved V gene, and the others are unexplained. The sample records around 58,000 clones, about 87% of which are singletons. The ten largest account for about 5.1% of the sample.

This record comes from a study of technical replicates of blood from a few donors (dated by TCRdb to 2017 to 2019). The clonotype comes from a human donor in good health. Some clones in this sample may be carry-over from other donors' samples. The sample taken for sequencing was PBMCs. The V gene is TRBV5-4 and the J gene is TRBJ1-2; TRBD1 is perhaps the D gene, given 6 matching bases. The CDR3 amino acid sequence is: CASGRGAGPGSSRADTF. The DNA sequence reads TGTGCCAGCGGCAGGGGTGCGGGCCCCGGGTCGTCGCGGGCCGACACCTTC.